Below, 15 T cell receptor beta chains from the same sample are listed, as sequenced in a study of identical twins. TCRdb used MiXCR to reprocess the 5' RACE reads, holding one entry per CDR3 protein. The sample lists some 1,700,000 distinct CDR3 sequences; about 31% were seen once. Specimen: cord blood. The receptors originated from a newborn girl in good health.

The chain recombines TRBV11-2 with TRBJ1-1; 7 bases are shared with TRBD1. Germline values: CDR1 SGHAT, CDR2 FQNNGV. This CDR3 region has 15 residues. The J segment lost 7 bases and the V segment lost 3 bases, leaving 11 bases of the junction unmatched. CDR3 region: CASSFGLRGTLEAFF. The DNA for the CDR3 is TGTGCCAGCAGCTTTGGCCTCAGGGGGACCCTTGAAGCTTTCTTT.

This chain links TRBV19 with TRBJ1-1; D gene unclear. V was shortened by 0 bases and J by 10 bases, with 18 bases between the two germline ends. Germline V gene data show CDR1 as LNHDA and CDR2 as SQIVND (reference sequence). CDR3 length: 15 amino acids. The CDR3 loop is CASSIDLGSGDAAFF. CDR3 nucleotide sequence: TGTGCCAGTAGTATAGATCTGGGGTCCGGCGACGCAGCTTTCTTT.

V usage is TRBV12-5 and J usage is TRBJ2-2, with D uncertain. The CDR3 consists of 15 residues. V gave up 0 bases and J gave up 3 bases, with 8 bases separating them. CDR1 and CDR2 (germline): LGHNT, FRNRAP. In DNA form, the CDR3 reads TGTGCTAGTGGTTTGGTGGGCCGGTACACCGGGGAGCTGTTTTTT. Translating gives CASGLVGRYTGELFF.

The genes are TRBV27 and TRBJ1-5; D uncertain. Deletions cut 5 bases from V and 2 bases from J, with 19 bases between. The CDR3 extends over 17 amino acids. Germline assignment: CDR1 MNHEY and CDR2 SMNVEV (reference sequence). CDR3 coding DNA: TGTGCCAGCAGTCTCGTGATAAGGACGGTCTGCAATCAGCCCCAGCATTTT. Amino acid sequence: CASSLVIRTVCNQPQHF.

This chain joins TRBV25-1 and TRBJ2-2; no firm D call. The CDR3 loop spans 13 amino acids. V was pared by 3 bases and J by 1 base, with 3 bases between. The germline V gene encodes CDR1 MGHDK and CDR2 SYGVNS. The CDR3 DNA sequence: TGTGCCAGCAGTGACGAGAACACCGGGGAGCTGTTTTTT. Protein product: CASSDENTGELFF.

This clonotype appeared a few times. This chain connects TRBV5-1 to TRBJ2-5, with TRBD1 identical over 9 bases. The trim removed 2 bases at V and 9 bases at J, leaving 8 bases unmatched. The CDR3 sequence is 14 residues long. Germline lookup yields CDR1 SGHRS and CDR2 YFSETQ. The CDR3 sequence: CASSFDRGGQAQYF. The CDR3 bases are TGCGCCAGCAGCTTCGACAGGGGGGGTCAGGCCCAGTACTTC.

This clonotype was counted a few times. This chain joins TRBV7-9 and TRBJ2-3; tentative D call: TRBD2 (5 bases). Trimming cost V 3 bases and J 3 bases, with 16 bases left between them. CDR1 and CDR2 from the germline V gene are SEHNR and FQNEAQ (reference sequence). This CDR3 has 16 residues. CDR3: CASSLGSASGTDTQYF. In DNA form, the CDR3 reads TGTGCCAGCAGCTTGGGATCTGCCAGCGGAACAGATACGCAGTATTTT.

The chain recombines TRBV7-2 with TRBJ2-1; 7 positions agree with TRBD2. V was clipped by 1 base and J by 10 bases; unmatched bases: 10. This CDR3 region has 15 residues. Germline assignment: CDR1 SGHTA and CDR2 FQGNSA. The CDR3 is CASSLVGLVRDEQFF. The CDR3 DNA reads TGTGCCAGCAGCTTAGTAGGACTAGTGCGAGACGAGCAGTTCTTC.

This clonotype was found a few times. The chain combines TRBV10-1 with TRBJ2-1; possibly TRBD1 for D (5 bases). V lost 3 bases to trimming and J lost 0 bases, with 15 bases between them. Germline values: CDR1 WNHNN, CDR2 SYGVQD (reference sequence). The CDR3 extends over 17 amino acids. CDR3 nucleotide sequence: TGCGCCAGCAGTGACCCTAGACAGCCTAGCTCCTACAATGAGCAGTTCTTC. This codes for CASSDPRQPSSYNEQFF.

V and J are TRBV6-5 and TRBJ2-4; maybe TRBD1 (5 bases). The germline gives CDR1 MNHEY, CDR2 SVGAGI. Deletions cut 7 bases from V and 4 bases from J, with 8 bases between. The CDR3 is 12 amino acids. The CDR3 DNA follows: TGTGCCAGCACCCGGACAAAAAACATTCAGTACTTC. It codes for CASTRTKNIQYF.

The chain carries TRBV4-2 and TRBJ2-3; 8 bases fit TRBD2. Germline V gives CDR1 LGHNA, CDR2 YNFKEQ. Trimming removed 1 base from V and 4 bases from J; junction bases left unmatched: 7. This CDR3 spans 16 amino acids. In DNA form, the CDR3 reads TGTGCCAGCAGCCAAGGTCGGGGGGGGCGTCCAGATACGCAGTATTTT. Translating gives CASSQGRGGRPDTQYF.

The V call is TRBV3-1, the J call TRBJ2-1, with D possibly TRBD1 on 5 matching bases. Germline V lookup: CDR1 LGHDT, CDR2 YNNKEL (reference sequence). Between the trimmed V and J ends, which lost 11 bases and 12 bases, there was a span of 17 bases. This CDR3 has 11 amino acids. CDR3 protein: CACYQGDGQFF. The CDR3, as DNA: TGTGCCTGCTATCAGGGCGATGGGCAGTTCTTC.

This clonotype came up a few times. Here the CDR3 DNA reads TGCAGCGTTGTCGTGGGGCAGTTTAACTATGGCTACACCTTC. Residues: CSVVVGQFNYGYTF. The rearrangement links TRBV29-1 to TRBJ1-2; D might be TRBD1 (5 bases). The CDR3 is 14 amino acids. Trimming removed 4 bases at V and 1 base at J, with 13 bases between. The germline CDR1 and CDR2 sequences are SQVTM and ANQGSEA.

This clonotype was detected a few times. V and J are TRBV20-1 and TRBJ1-5, with D tentatively TRBD1 (6 bases). Germline-derived CDR1 and CDR2 are DFQATT and SNEGSKA (reference sequence). V lost 1 base to trimming and J lost 3 bases, with 10 bases between them. The CDR3 sequence is 14 residues long. In DNA form, the CDR3 reads TGCAGTGCTAGAGGGGACATTCTCAATCAGCCCCAGCATTTT. Its protein product is CSARGDILNQPQHF.

The chain joins TRBV18 to TRBJ2-4, with D unresolved. V gave up 5 bases and J gave up 0 bases, with 11 bases separating them. Germline lookup yields CDR1 KGHSH and CDR2 LQKENI. CDR3 size: 15 residues. The CDR3 spells CASSALSEAKNIQYF. The CDR3 nucleotides are TGTGCCAGCTCAGCGCTCAGTGAAGCCAAAAACATTCAGTACTTC.